The rows below give T cell receptor beta chains drawn from one sample of a study of control samples from healthy donors and cancer patients. Sequenced by immunoSEQ multiplex PCR; TCRdb stores in-frame clones only, minus some. The data hold 130,000 or so clones, with roughly 89% observed a single time. Sequenced: PBMCs. The source of these receptors is a man in his fifties or sixties with head and neck cancer. Each CDR3 is given with its conserved first and last residue. A D gene is named only where the DNA matches it firmly.

v_call	d_call	j_call	cdr3_aa	cdr3_nt
TRBV7-9	NA	TRBJ2-7	CASSLGANSYEQYF	TGTGCCAGCAGCTTAGGAGCGAACTCCTACGAGCAGTACTTC
TRBV6-2/TRBV6-3	TRBD2	TRBJ2-1	CASSSGLAGGYEQFF	TGTGCCAGCAGTTCAGGTCTAGCGGGAGGGTATGAGCAGTTCTTC
TRBV2	NA	TRBJ1-5	CASNGYNQPQHF	TGTGCCAGCAATGGGTACAATCAGCCCCAGCATTTT
TRBV5-4	NA	TRBJ2-5	CASRRDFGDEETQYF	TGTGCCAGCAGGAGGGACTTTGGGGATGAGGAGACCCAGTACTTC
TRBV5-6	NA	TRBJ2-3	CASSLGGLGTDTQYF	TGTGCCAGCAGCTTGGGGGGGCTGGGCACAGATACGCAGTATTTT
TRBV6-6	NA	TRBJ2-1	CASSRIGNEQFF	TGTGCCAGCAGTCGGATAGGGAATGAGCAGTTCTTC
TRBV5-4	TRBD2	TRBJ2-1	CASSLGGWTSASSYNEQFF	TGTGCCAGCAGCTTGGGGGGGTGGACTAGCGCTAGCTCCTACAATGAGCAGTTCTTC
TRBV30	NA	TRBJ1-3	CAWSHPYSSGNTIYF	TGTGCCTGGAGCCACCCCTACAGCTCTGGAAACACCATATATTTT
TRBV11-2	NA	TRBJ1-2	CASSFGGRGVATF	TGTGCCAGCAGCTTCGGGGGGCGAGGGGTTGCCACCTTC
TRBV25-1	NA	TRBJ2-2	CASSKKNTGELFF	TGTGCCAGCAGTAAAAAGAACACCGGGGAGCTGTTTTTT
TRBV13	NA	TRBJ2-4	CASSLGEGALAKNIQYF	TGTGCCAGCAGCTTAGGAGAAGGGGCGCTAGCCAAAAACATTCAGTACTTC
TRBV2	NA	TRBJ2-1	CASSVSLPNEQFF	TGTGCCAGCAGTGTAAGCCTCCCGAATGAGCAGTTCTTC
TRBV6-1	NA	TRBJ1-5	CASSETGPNQPQHF	TGTGCCAGCAGTGAAACGGGGCCTAATCAGCCCCAGCATTTT
TRBV18	NA	TRBJ1-1	CASSPGDPLLNTEAFF	TGTGCCAGCTCACCGGGCGACCCGCTGCTGAACACTGAAGCTTTCTTT
TRBV18	NA	TRBJ1-5	CASSPGEDKPQHF	TGTGCCAGCTCACCGGGGGAGGATAAGCCCCAGCATTTT
TRBV7-2	NA	TRBJ2-3	CASGRIAVTDTQYF	TGTGCCAGCGGACGGATAGCGGTCACAGATACGCAGTATTTT
TRBV7-6	NA	TRBJ2-2	CASSQRGGNTGELFF	TGTGCCAGCAGCCAAAGGGGAGGAAACACCGGGGAGCTGTTTTTT
TRBV5-4	NA	TRBJ2-1	CASSSFAGSYNEQFF	TGTGCCAGCAGCTCCTTTGCGGGATCCTACAATGAGCAGTTCTTC
TRBV29-1	NA	TRBJ2-4	CSVEGQAKNIQYF	TGCAGCGTTGAAGGGCAAGCCAAAAACATTCAGTACTTC
TRBV28	NA	TRBJ2-7	CASSKGGSSYEQYF	TGTGCCAGCAGCAAAGGGGGGTCCTCCTACGAGCAGTACTTC
TRBV11-2	NA	TRBJ2-7	CASSPRSAGSSYEQYF	TGTGCCAGCAGCCCCCGGTCGGCGGGTAGCTCCTACGAGCAGTACTTC
TRBV19	NA	TRBJ2-1	CASGYNEQFF	TGTGCCAGTGGCTACAATGAGCAGTTCTTC
TRBV5-1	NA	TRBJ2-7	CASSLGDMISYEQYF	TGCGCCAGCAGCTTGGGGGACATGATCTCCTACGAGCAGTACTTC